What follows are 5 T cell receptor beta chains derived from one specimen sequenced in a study of cytomegalovirus exposure and HLA in healthy donors. The PCR had 60 Vbeta and 13 Jbeta primers. Profiling relied on immunoSEQ multiplex PCR, and the TCRdb table lists in-frame clones only, not all of them. The data hold fewer than 250,000 clones, with roughly 90% observed a single time. The sequenced sample was PBMCs. The receptors were gathered from a boy aged 2-15 years in good health and CMV-seronegative.

V usage is TRBV6-1 and J usage is TRBJ1-1; D gene unclear. V shed 4 bases and J shed 2 bases, with 8 bases lying between them. The CDR3 is 13 residues long. Germline V gives CDR1 MNHNS, CDR2 SASEGT. CDR3 loop: CASSVSSNTEAFF. CDR3 nucleotide sequence: TGTGCCAGCAGTGTCTCGAGTAACACTGAAGCTTTCTTT.

This chain connects TRBV2 to TRBJ2-7; 9 bases match TRBD1. Germline CDR1 and CDR2: SNHLY and FYNNEI. V lost 1 base and J lost 1; bases outside the gene matches: 8. The CDR3 sequence is 17 residues long. This chain's CDR3 is CASSEVRQGVNSYEQYF. CDR3 DNA sequence: TGTGCCAGCAGTGAAGTGCGACAGGGGGTCAATTCCTACGAGCAGTACTTC.

The chain recombines TRBV30 with TRBJ1-5, with D perhaps matching TRBD1 (6 bases). The V end was cut by 4 bases, the J end by 0 bases, with 16 bases between. The CDR3 sequence is 16 residues long. Germline V gives CDR1 GTSNPN, CDR2 SVGIG (reference sequence). Here the CDR3 reads CAWKSKGVYSNQPQHF. The CDR3 region has the DNA TGTGCCTGGAAGAGTAAGGGGGTCTATAGCAATCAGCCCCAGCATTTT.

The CDR3 loop is CASTGTSGYNEQFF. CDR3 in DNA: TGTGCCAGCACAGGGACTAGCGGATACAATGAGCAGTTCTTC. This rearrangement joins TRBV28 to TRBJ2-1; 11 bases line up with TRBD2. V dropped 7 bases and J dropped 4; count of bases not matched to a gene: 3. Germline-derived CDR1 and CDR2 are MDHEN and SYDVKM. CDR3 length: 14 residues.

The chain recombines TRBV30 with TRBJ1-1; a weak D match, TRBD1 (5 bases). Germline-derived CDR1 and CDR2 are GTSNPN and SVGIG (reference sequence). This CDR3 is 13 amino acids long. Trimming removed 2 bases at V and 5 bases at J, with 12 bases between. The CDR3 is CAWSRNGGTEAFF. The CDR3 bases are TGTGCCTGGAGTCGAAATGGGGGGACTGAAGCTTTCTTT. Together with reference TRBV30 and TRBJ1-1, the CDR3 gives the full variable domain: SQTIHQWPATLVQPVGSPLSLECTVEGTSNPNLYWYRQAAGRGLQLLFYSVGIGQISSEVPQNLSASRPQDRQFILSSKKLLLSDSGFYLCAWSRNGGTEAFFGQGTRLTVV.